This T cell receptor beta chain is drawn from a study of OX40 agonist ivuxolimab in advanced cancers. A word on this clone: The antigen is unknown.

Baseline, cycle 4 day 1, and cycle 7 day 1 were the blood sampling points. Data came from immunoSEQ multiplex PCR; TCRdb stores just in-frame clones and leaves some out. The table lists approximately 45,000 clones, roughly 80% of them singletons, with roughly 2.1% in the top ten. Study-wide points: Expanded clones were, on average, more numerous in CD8+ T cells than in CD4+. Clonal expansion from baseline to week 6 occurred in both CD4+ and CD8+ T cells. Among the lowest levels of clonal expansion were found in partial responders at 0.1-3.0 mg/kg.

This CDR3 comprises 12 residues. CDR1 SGHTA and CDR2 FQGNSA come from the germline V gene. The V and J ends lost 3 bases and 14 bases respectively, with 14 bases between them. The chain carries TRBV7-2 and TRBJ2-1; TRBD1 is a possible D gene (6 bases). This receptor was obtained from an adult with an advanced solid tumor such as melanoma, head and neck, liver or kidney cancer. The source material was CD4+ or CD8+ T cells sorted from blood, sampled in a trial of the OX40 agonist ivuxolimab. The chain's CDR3 is CASSFGQGREFF. CDR3 bases: TGTGCCAGCAGCTTTGGTCAGGGGCGGGAGTTCTTC.